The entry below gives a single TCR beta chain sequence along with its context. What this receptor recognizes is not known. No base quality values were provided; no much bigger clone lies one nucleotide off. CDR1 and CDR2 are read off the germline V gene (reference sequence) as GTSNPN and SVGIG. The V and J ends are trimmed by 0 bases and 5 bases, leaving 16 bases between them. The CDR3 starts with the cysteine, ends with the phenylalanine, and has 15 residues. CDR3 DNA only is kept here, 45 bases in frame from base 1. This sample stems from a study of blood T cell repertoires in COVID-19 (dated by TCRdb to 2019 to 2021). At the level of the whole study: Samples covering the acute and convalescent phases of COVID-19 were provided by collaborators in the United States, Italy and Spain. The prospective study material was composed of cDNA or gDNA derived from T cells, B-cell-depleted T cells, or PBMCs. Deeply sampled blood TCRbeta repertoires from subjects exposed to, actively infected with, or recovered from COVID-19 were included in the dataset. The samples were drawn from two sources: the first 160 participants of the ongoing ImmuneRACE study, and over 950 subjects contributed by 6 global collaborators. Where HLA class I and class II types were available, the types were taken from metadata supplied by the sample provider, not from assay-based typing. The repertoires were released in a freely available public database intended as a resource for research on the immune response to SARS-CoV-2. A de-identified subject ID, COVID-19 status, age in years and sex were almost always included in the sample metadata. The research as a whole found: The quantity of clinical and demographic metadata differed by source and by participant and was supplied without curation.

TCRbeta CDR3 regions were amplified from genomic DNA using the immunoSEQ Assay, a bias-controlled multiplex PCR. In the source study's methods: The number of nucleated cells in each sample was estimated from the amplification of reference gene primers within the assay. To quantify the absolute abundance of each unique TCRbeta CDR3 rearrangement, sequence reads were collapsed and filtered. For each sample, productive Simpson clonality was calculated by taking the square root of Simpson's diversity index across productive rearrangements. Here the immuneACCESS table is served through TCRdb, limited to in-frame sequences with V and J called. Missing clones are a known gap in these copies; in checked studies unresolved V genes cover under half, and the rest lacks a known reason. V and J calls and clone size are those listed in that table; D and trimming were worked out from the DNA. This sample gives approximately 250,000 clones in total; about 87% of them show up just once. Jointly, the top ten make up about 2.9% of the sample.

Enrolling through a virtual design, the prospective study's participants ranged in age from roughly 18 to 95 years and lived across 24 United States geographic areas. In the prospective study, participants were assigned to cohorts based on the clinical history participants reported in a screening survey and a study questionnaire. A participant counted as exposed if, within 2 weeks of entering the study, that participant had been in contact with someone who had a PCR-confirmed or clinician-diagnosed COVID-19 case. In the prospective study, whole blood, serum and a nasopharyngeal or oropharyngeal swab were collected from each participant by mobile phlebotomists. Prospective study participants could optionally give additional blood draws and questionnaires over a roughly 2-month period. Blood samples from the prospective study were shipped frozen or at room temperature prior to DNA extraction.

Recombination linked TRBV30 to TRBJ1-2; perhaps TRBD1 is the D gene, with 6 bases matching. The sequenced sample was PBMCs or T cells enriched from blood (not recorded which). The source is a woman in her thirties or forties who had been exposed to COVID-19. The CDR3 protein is CAWSVSRGGRYGYTF. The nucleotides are TGTGCCTGGAGTGTCTCAAGGGGGGGACGGTATGGCTACACCTTC.